What follows describes a single T cell receptor beta chain. Antigen: not known. This table comes from immunoSEQ multiplex PCR, and its TCRdb copy is limited to in-frame clones, with some not included. Here the sample spans fewer than 50,000 clones, 70% to 90% being singletons. Germline values: CDR1 KGHSH, CDR2 LQKENI. There are 14 residues in the CDR3. J was trimmed by 5 bases and V by 2 bases; bases with no gene match: 3. The record originates from a study of STAT5B mutations in CD4+ large granular lymphocyte leukemia. Broader study findings: The CD4+ versus CD8+ T-LGLL clonality difference may reflect limited sample size.

The sequence was collected from a human donor in good health. Specimen: CD4+ T cells from blood buffy coats. The V and J genes are TRBV18 and TRBJ2-5, with 9 nucleotides matching TRBD1. In DNA form, the CDR3 reads TGTGCCAGCTCACCAAACAGGGGGCGGGAGACCCAGTACTTC. This encodes CASSPNRGRETQYF.